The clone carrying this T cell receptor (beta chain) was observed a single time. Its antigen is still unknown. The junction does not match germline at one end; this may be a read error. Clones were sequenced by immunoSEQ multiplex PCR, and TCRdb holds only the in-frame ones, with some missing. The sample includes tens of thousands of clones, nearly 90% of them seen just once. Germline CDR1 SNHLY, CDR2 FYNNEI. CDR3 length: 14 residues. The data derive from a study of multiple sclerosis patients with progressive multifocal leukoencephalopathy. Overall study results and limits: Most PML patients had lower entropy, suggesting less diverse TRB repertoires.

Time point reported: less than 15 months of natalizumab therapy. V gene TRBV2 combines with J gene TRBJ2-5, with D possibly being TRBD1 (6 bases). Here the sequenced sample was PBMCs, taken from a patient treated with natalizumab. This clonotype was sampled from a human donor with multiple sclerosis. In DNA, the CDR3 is TGTGCCAGCAGTGACCGGGACACACAAGAGGCCCAGTACTTC. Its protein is CASSDRDTQEAQYF.